The clone carrying this TCR beta chain showed up many times. TCR alpha and beta CDR3 regions were amplified from RNA using iRepertoire nested multiplex PCR. One-step reverse transcription and amplification started from around 100-400 ng of tissue mRNA or PBMC total RNA. MiXCR, applied by TCRdb to the multiplex PCR reads, yields one record per CDR3 protein. The sample includes around 350,000 distinct CDR3 sequences, around 45% of them seen just once. The data are from a study of glioma-infiltrating T cells. Across the whole study: Samples included WHO grade II oligodendrogliomas or astrocytomas and initial-diagnosis grade IV glioblastomas.

The sequencing sample was made of glioma tissue, nonneoplastic brain tissue, or PBMCs (not recorded which). This TCR was sampled from a human donor with low-grade glioma or glioblastoma, undergoing nonglioma brain surgery, or in good health (not recorded which).

CDR3 protein: CSARDGSGTDTQYF. In DNA form, the CDR3 reads TGCAGTGCTAGAGATGGCAGCGGCACAGATACGCAGTATTTT. This rearrangement joins TRBV20-1 to TRBJ2-3, with D unclear. Germline V gives CDR1 DFQATT, CDR2 SNEGSKA (reference sequence). The CDR3 has 14 amino acids. V was shortened by 0 bases and J by 1 base, with 8 bases between the two germline ends.